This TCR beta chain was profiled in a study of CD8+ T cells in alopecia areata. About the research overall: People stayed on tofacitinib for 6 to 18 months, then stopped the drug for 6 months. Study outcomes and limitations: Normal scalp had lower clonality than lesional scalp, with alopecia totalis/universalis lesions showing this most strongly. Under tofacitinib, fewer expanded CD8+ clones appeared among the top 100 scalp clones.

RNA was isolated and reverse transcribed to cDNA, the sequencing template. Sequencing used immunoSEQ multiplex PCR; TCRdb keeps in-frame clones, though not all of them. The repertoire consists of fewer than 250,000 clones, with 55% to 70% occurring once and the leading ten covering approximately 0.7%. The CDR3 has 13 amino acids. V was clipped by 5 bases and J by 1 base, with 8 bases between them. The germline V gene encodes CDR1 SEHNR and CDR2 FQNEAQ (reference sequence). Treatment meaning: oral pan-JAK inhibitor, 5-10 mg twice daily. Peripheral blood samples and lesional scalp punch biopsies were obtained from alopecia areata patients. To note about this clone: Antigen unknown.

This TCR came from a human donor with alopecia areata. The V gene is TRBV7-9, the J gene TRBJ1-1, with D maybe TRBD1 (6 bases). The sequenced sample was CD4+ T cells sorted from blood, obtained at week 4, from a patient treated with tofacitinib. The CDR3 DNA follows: TGTGCCAGCAGCAGGGGACAGAACACTGAAGCTTTCTTT. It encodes CASSRGQNTEAFF.